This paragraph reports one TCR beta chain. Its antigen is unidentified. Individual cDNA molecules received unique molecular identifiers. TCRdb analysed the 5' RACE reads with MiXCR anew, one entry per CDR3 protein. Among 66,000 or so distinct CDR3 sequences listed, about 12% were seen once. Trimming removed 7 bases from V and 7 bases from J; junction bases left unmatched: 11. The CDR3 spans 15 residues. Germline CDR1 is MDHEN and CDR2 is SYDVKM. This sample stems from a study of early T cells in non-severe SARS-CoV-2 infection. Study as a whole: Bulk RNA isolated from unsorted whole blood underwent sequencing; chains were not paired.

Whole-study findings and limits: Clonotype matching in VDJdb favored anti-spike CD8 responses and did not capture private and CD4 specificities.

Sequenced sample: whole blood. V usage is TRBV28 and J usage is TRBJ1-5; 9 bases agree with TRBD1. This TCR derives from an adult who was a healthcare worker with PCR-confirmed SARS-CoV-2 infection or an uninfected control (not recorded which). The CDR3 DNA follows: TGTGCCAGCACCATGACAGGGGGTAGATGGCAGCCCCAGCATTTT. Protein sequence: CASTMTGGRWQPQHF.